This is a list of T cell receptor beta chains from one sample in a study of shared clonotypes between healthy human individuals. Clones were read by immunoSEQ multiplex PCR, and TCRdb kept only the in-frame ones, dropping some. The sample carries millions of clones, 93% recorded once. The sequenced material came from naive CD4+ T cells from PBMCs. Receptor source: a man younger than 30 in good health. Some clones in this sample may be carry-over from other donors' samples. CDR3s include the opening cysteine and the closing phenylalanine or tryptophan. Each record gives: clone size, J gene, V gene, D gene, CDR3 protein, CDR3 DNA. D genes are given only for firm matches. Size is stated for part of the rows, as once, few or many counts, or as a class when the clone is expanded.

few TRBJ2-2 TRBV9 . CASSGGQGSNTGELFF TGTGCCAGCAGCGGGGGGCAGGGCTCGAACACCGGGGAGCTGTTTTTT
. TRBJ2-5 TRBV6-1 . CASSESLIQETQYF TGTGCCAGCAGTGAATCACTTATACAAGAGACCCAGTACTTC
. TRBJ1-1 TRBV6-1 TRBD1 CASRETGVRATEAFF TGTGCCAGCAGGGAAACAGGGGTACGGGCTACTGAAGCTTTCTTT
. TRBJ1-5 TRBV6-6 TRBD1 CASGEGAGGQPQHF TGTGCCAGCGGCGAGGGGGCCGGGGGTCAGCCCCAGCATTTT
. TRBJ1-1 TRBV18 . CASSPSQGKSRTEAFF TGTGCCAGCTCCCCATCTCAGGGTAAAAGTAGGACTGAAGCTTTCTTT
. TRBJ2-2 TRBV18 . CASSPLRAGDTGELFF TGTGCCAGCTCACCGTTAAGGGCCGGGGACACCGGGGAGCTGTTTTTT
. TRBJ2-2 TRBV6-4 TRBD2 CASSKTSGSLSGELFF TGTGCCAGCAGTAAGACTAGCGGGAGTCTGTCCGGGGAGCTGTTTTTT
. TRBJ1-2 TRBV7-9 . CASSRIDSSANYGYTF TGTGCCAGCAGCCGAATCGACAGCTCAGCTAACTATGGCTACACCTTC
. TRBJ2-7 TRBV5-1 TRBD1 CASARDRGFEQYF TGCGCCAGCGCTCGGGACAGGGGGTTCGAGCAGTACTTC
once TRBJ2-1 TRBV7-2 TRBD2 CASSPTGGRINEQFF TGTGCCAGCAGCCCGACCGGCGGGAGAATCAATGAGCAGTTCTTC
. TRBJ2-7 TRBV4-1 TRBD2 CASSQTSGGSSYEQYF TGCGCCAGCAGCCAAACTAGCGGGGGGAGCTCCTACGAGCAGTACTTC
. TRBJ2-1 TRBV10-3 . CAISESVGLGLFF TGTGCCATCAGTGAGTCGGTTGGTCTAGGGCTGTTCTTC
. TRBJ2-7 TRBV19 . CASSPSGAGRLYEQYF TGTGCCAGTAGTCCCTCGGGCGCCGGGAGACTTTACGAGCAGTACTTC
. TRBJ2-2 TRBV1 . CTSPPQGRGELFF TGCACCAGTCCCCCCCAGGGAAGAGGGGAGCTGTTTTTT
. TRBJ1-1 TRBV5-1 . CASSLVGVTEAFF TGCGCCAGCAGCTTGGTCGGGGTCACTGAAGCTTTCTTT
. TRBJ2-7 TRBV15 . CATSRSGVYEQYF TGTGCCACCAGCAGATCGGGGGTCTACGAGCAGTACTTC
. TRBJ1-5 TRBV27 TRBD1 CASSFGGGLQPQHF TGTGCCAGCAGTTTTGGAGGGGGCCTACAGCCCCAGCATTTT
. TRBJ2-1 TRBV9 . CASSVAVYNEQFF TGTGCCAGCAGCGTGGCGGTATACAATGAGCAGTTCTTC
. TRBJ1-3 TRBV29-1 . CSVQVTGIGNTIYF TGCAGCGTCCAAGTAACAGGGATCGGAAACACCATATATTTT
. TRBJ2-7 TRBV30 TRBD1 CAWDLTGLRDEQYF TGTGCCTGGGACCTGACAGGGCTTCGTGACGAGCAGTACTTC
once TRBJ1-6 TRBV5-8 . CASSSEASPLHF TGTGCCAGCAGCTCGGAGGCTTCACCCCTCCACTTT
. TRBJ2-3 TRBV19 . CASSLRGTSTDTQYF TGTGCCAGTAGTCTAAGGGGGACCTCCACAGATACGCAGTATTTT
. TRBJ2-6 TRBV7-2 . CASSPPWGGGASGANVLTF TGTGCCAGCAGCCCCCCCTGGGGAGGGGGTGCTTCTGGGGCCAACGTCCTGACTTTC
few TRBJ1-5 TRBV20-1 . CSARGPPQHF TGCAGTGCTAGAGGCCCGCCCCAGCATTTT
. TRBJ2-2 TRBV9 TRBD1 CASSARQGNAGELFF TGTGCCAGCAGCGCCAGACAGGGTAACGCCGGGGAGCTGTTTTTT